Below, 26 T cell receptor beta chains from the same sample are listed, as sequenced in a study of cytomegalovirus exposure and HLA in healthy donors. PCR involved 60 Vbeta and 13 Jbeta primers. Using immunoSEQ multiplex PCR, the repertoire was profiled, and TCRdb retains in-frame clones only, with some absent. The sample holds approximately 100,000 clones, approximately 80% seen once. Sample: PBMCs. Receptors were obtained from a woman under 30 in good health and CMV-seronegative.

The CDR3, as DNA: TGTGCCAGCAGTTTATGGGAGGGGAGACAAGCTTTCTTT. Its translation: CASSLWEGRQAFF. The rearrangement joins TRBV28 to TRBJ1-1, with D perhaps matching TRBD1 (5 bases). V shed 0 bases and J shed 9 bases, with 11 bases lying between them. Germline CDR1 is MDHEN and CDR2 is SYDVKM. The CDR3 contains 13 residues.

Only a few counts were recorded for this clone. V and J are TRBV5-1 and TRBJ2-1; perhaps TRBD2 as D (6 bases). There are 14 residues in the CDR3. The germline CDR1 and CDR2 sequences are SGHRS and YFSETQ. Trimming took 6 bases from V and 8 from J, leaving 18 bases between them. The chain's CDR3 is CASTLAYLSDEQFF. In DNA, the CDR3 is TGCGCCAGCACCCTAGCGTATCTCTCCGATGAGCAGTTCTTC.

The chain is built from TRBV19 and TRBJ1-5; the match to TRBD1 covers 9 bases. TRBJ2-3 explains the end of the DNA better; the J call may be wrong. Per the germline V gene, CDR1 is LNHDA and CDR2 is SQIVND (reference sequence). This CDR3 region has 15 residues. In DNA form, the CDR3 reads TGTGCCAGTAGTATGAGTACAGGGGGCAGCCAGCCCCAGTATTTT. Protein sequence: CASSMSTGGSQPQYF.

On this clone: The same CDR3 can be traced to other DNA sequences in this sample. The J gene is TRBJ2-7, the V gene TRBV7-2; 13 nucleotides agree with TRBD2. CDR3 length: 17 residues. Germline CDR1 and CDR2: SGHTA and FQGNSA. V lost 5 bases to trimming and J lost 1 base; unmatched junction nucleotides: 8. The CDR3 protein is CASSRGLAGASSYEQYF. The CDR3 DNA reads as TGTGCCAGCAGCCGTGGACTAGCGGGGGCGAGTTCCTACGAGCAGTACTTC.

The chain combines TRBV9 with TRBJ1-6; D unresolved. Looked up from germline, CDR1 is SGDLS and CDR2 is YYNGEE. This CDR3 spans 15 amino acids. V lost 0 bases and J 5 bases, leaving 9 bases between the germline ends. The CDR3 is CASSVGANDNSPLHF. CDR3 sequence (DNA): TGTGCCAGCAGCGTAGGGGCAAATGATAATTCACCCCTCCACTTT.

The V gene is TRBV30, the J gene TRBJ1-3; D remains unclear. The V end was cut by 4 bases, the J end by 11 bases, with 12 bases between. This CDR3 is 11 amino acids long. Germline-derived CDR1 and CDR2 are GTSNPN and SVGIG (reference sequence). CDR3 loop: CAWKLGLPIYF. The CDR3, as DNA: TGTGCCTGGAAGCTGGGCTTACCCATATATTTT.

The rearrangement uses TRBV19 and TRBJ2-3, with 10 bases identical to TRBD2. The CDR3 runs to 21 residues. The junction had 24 bases not matched to a gene; V was cut back by 9 bases and J by 0 bases. Germline values: CDR1 LNHDA, CDR2 SQIVND (reference sequence). CDR3 region: CARRVRSGRTTIDPSTDTQYF. For the CDR3, the DNA is TGTGCCAGACGCGTCCGTAGCGGGAGGACAACTATCGACCCTAGCACAGATACGCAGTATTTT.

This clone appeared a few times. The J gene is TRBJ2-7, the V gene TRBV6-5, with 11 bases that match TRBD2. The V gene's germline CDR1 is MNHEY and CDR2 SVGAGI. The CDR3 runs to 14 residues. J was trimmed by 4 bases and V by 6 bases; bases with no gene match: 5. The CDR3 bases are TGTGCCAGCAGCCCACTAGCGGGAGTTTACGAGCAGTACTTC. Residues: CASSPLAGVYEQYF.

The chain joins TRBV28 to TRBJ2-7; no firm D call. V dropped 7 bases and J dropped 5 bases, with 15 bases sitting between them. Germline V gene data show CDR1 as MDHEN and CDR2 as SYDVKM. The CDR3 consists of 13 residues. CDR3 nucleotides: TGTGCCAGCACCCTTTTTGCCCAGGACGAGCAGTACTTC. It specifies CASTLFAQDEQYF.

The rearrangement joins TRBV9 to TRBJ2-1; D call uncertain. Germline values: CDR1 SGDLS, CDR2 YYNGEE. CDR3 length: 16 amino acids. The V gene lost 1 base and the J gene lost 0 bases, with 11 bases spanning the gap. CDR3: CASSVRSGSSYNEQFF. The CDR3 coding sequence is TGTGCCAGCAGCGTACGGTCAGGCAGCTCCTACAATGAGCAGTTCTTC. Together with reference TRBV9 and TRBJ2-1, the CDR3 gives the full variable domain: DSGVTQTPKHLITATGQRVTLRCSPRSGDLSVYWYQQSLDQGLQFLIQYYNGEERAKGNILERFSAQQFPDLHSELNLSSLELGDSALYFCASSVRSGSSYNEQFFGPGTRLTVL.

V gene TRBV9 combines with J gene TRBJ2-3, with a weak D call TRBD2 (6 bases). Trimming stripped 2 bases from V and 0 bases from J, with 7 bases between. Germline V gene sequence: CDR1 SGDLS, CDR2 YYNGEE. The CDR3 is 14 residues long. The CDR3 nucleotides are TGTGCCAGCAGCGTCGGGACTAGCACAGATACGCAGTATTTT. Its translation: CASSVGTSTDTQYF.

The V call is TRBV7-9, the J call TRBJ2-5, with TRBD2 identical over 10 bases. The trim removed 0 bases at V and 3 bases at J, leaving 4 bases unmatched. CDR1 SEHNR and CDR2 FQNEAQ come from the germline V gene (reference sequence). The CDR3 loop spans 16 amino acids. Here the CDR3 reads CASSLAAGGPEETQYF. The CDR3 bases are TGTGCCAGCAGCTTAGCAGCGGGAGGGCCGGAAGAGACCCAGTACTTC. Drawing the rest from reference TRBV7-9 and TRBJ2-5, the complete variable domain is DTGVSQNPRHKITKRGQNVTFRCDPISEHNRLYWYRQTLGQGPEFLTYFQNEAQLEKSRLLSDRFSAERPKGSFSTLEIQRTEQGDSAMYLCASSLAAGGPEETQYFGPGTRLLVL.

The chain has TRBV6-1 and TRBJ2-7; tentatively, D is TRBD1 (5 bases). V was shortened by 7 bases and J by 0 bases, with 13 bases between the two germline ends. The CDR3 is 14 residues long. The V gene's germline CDR1 is MNHNS and CDR2 SASEGT. In DNA, the CDR3 is TGTGCCAGCACTAGGGGCCGGAGCTCCTACGAGCAGTACTTC. Translation gives CASTRGRSSYEQYF.

The chain has TRBV27 and TRBJ2-3; D is possibly TRBD1 (6 bases). V was cut by 6 bases and J by 3 bases, with 13 bases left in between. Germline V CDR1 and CDR2: MNHEY, SMNVEV (reference sequence). This CDR3 is 14 amino acids long. The CDR3 loop reads CASRALQGTDTQYF. The DNA of the CDR3 is TGTGCCAGCAGAGCCCTCCAGGGGACAGATACGCAGTATTTT.

About this clone: One junction end does not reproduce the germline sequence, and a read error may be involved. The gene calls are TRBV7-9 and TRBJ2-7; TRBD1 agrees at 8 bases. CDR1 is SEHNR, CDR2 FQNEAQ, per germline (reference sequence). This CDR3 is built from 15 residues. The CDR3 bases are TGTTCCAGCAGCTCGAACAGGGGGATTGACTACGAGCAGTACTTC. This encodes CSSSSNRGIDYEQYF.

This clone has a handful of counts. The J gene is TRBJ2-7, the V gene TRBV4-1; D gene ambiguous. V was trimmed by 3 bases and J by 2 bases, leaving 11 bases between them. CDR3 length: 14 amino acids. Germline loops: CDR1 MGHRA, CDR2 YSYEKL. Written as DNA, the CDR3 is TGCGCCAGCAGCCACCTAAGTGGTCCCTACGAGCAGTACTTC. Translating gives CASSHLSGPYEQYF.

V usage is TRBV5-1 and J usage is TRBJ2-1, with 10 bases identical to TRBD2. Trimming cost V 7 bases and J 6 bases; bases outside gene matches: 10. The CDR3 is 15 amino acids. Germline values: CDR1 SGHRS, CDR2 YFSETQ. The chain's CDR3 is CASSGGTSAFNEQFF. The CDR3 DNA sequence: TGCGCCAGCTCTGGGGGGACTAGCGCATTCAATGAGCAGTTCTTC.

V usage is TRBV10-3 and J usage is TRBJ2-3, with 10 bases that match TRBD2. Germline lookup yields CDR1 ENHRY and CDR2 SYGVKD. V lost 3 bases, J lost 4 bases, and 4 bases stayed unmatched. The CDR3 covers 15 residues. CDR3 sequence (DNA): TGTGCCATCAGTGAACTAGCGGGGCTCGCAGATACGCAGTATTTT. It specifies CAISELAGLADTQYF.

The V gene is TRBV9, the J gene TRBJ1-2; TRBD1 matches at 7 bases. This CDR3 contains 14 residues. J gave up 6 bases and V 0 bases, and 5 bases lay outside the gene matches. Germline V CDR1 and CDR2: SGDLS, YYNGEE. CDR3 sequence (DNA): TGTGCCAGCAGCGTAGGCGACAGGGACGATGGCTACACCTTC. Residues: CASSVGDRDDGYTF.

The rearrangement joins TRBV11-3 to TRBJ2-2, with TRBD2 as a possible D gene (6 bases). The CDR3 contains 15 residues. CDR1 SGHNT and CDR2 YENEEA come from the germline V gene. V gave up 5 bases and J gave up 2 bases, with 12 bases separating them. CDR3 sequence: CASSGMGGNTGELFF. CDR3 bases: TGTGCCAGCAGCGGCATGGGGGGAAACACCGGGGAGCTGTTTTTT. The full variable domain, completed using reference TRBV11-3 and TRBJ2-2, is EAGVVQSPRYKIIEKKQPVAFWCNPISGHNTLYWYLQNLGQGPELLIRYENEEAVDDSQLPKDRFSAERLKGVDSTLKIQPAELGDSAVYLCASSGMGGNTGELFFGEGSRLTVL.

This sequence joins TRBV4-3 and TRBJ1-6; D is unresolved. V shed 6 bases and J shed 4 bases, with 19 bases lying between them. The V gene's germline CDR1 is LGHNA and CDR2 YSLEER. This CDR3 is 17 amino acids long. The CDR3 nucleotides are TGCGCCAGCAGTATACATGGGGAGTTGGGGTATAATTCACCCCTCCACTTT. The encoded protein is CASSIHGELGYNSPLHF.

This clone was seen only a few times. This chain connects TRBV5-4 to TRBJ1-6; 11 bases are shared with TRBD1. Losses at the gene ends were 5 bases for V and 5 bases for J; bases not matched to a gene: 6. Germline V lookup: CDR1 SGHNT, CDR2 YYREEE (reference sequence). CDR3 size: 16 residues. CDR3 nucleotide sequence: TGTGCCAGCAGGCAAATGGGACAGGGGGATAATTCACCCCTCCACTTT. Translating it yields CASRQMGQGDNSPLHF. The full variable domain, completed using reference TRBV5-4 and TRBJ1-6, is ETGVTQSPTHLIKTRGQQVTLRCSSQSGHNTVSWYQQALGQGPQFIFQYYREEENGRGNFPPRFSGLQFPNYSSELNVNALELDDSALYLCASRQMGQGDNSPLHFGNGTRLTVT.

Notes on this clone: One end of the junction fails to match germline, which may point to a read error. V is TRBV7-7 and J is TRBJ2-3; 9 bases match TRBD2. The CDR3 is 16 amino acids. Germline V gives CDR1 SSHAT, CDR2 FNYEAQ (reference sequence). The CDR3 DNA reads as TGTGCTAGCAGCTTAGCGCCTAGCGGGGACACAGATACGCAGTATTTT. Translation: CASSLAPSGDTDTQYF.

The J gene is TRBJ1-2, the V gene TRBV21-1; the table gives TRBD1 as D, unverified against the DNA. TRBV21-1 is tagged as a pseudogene. This CDR3 comprises 17 residues. The CDR3 sequence: CASTRSGMQPHYYGYTF. As DNA, the CDR3 is TGTGCCAGCACCCGATCAGGTATGCAGCCTCACTACTATGGCTACACCTTC.

This sequence joins TRBV19 and TRBJ1-5; possible D gene TRBD1, 5 bases. The V end was cut by 6 bases, the J end by 0 bases, with 12 bases between. This CDR3 spans 15 amino acids. Germline CDR1 and CDR2: LNHDA and SQIVND (reference sequence). This CDR3 reads CASSKGGHSNQPQHF. The CDR3 nucleotides read TGTGCCAGTAGCAAGGGCGGACATAGCAATCAGCCCCAGCATTTT.

The genes are TRBV28 and TRBJ2-1; a possible D gene is TRBD2 (6 bases). Trimming took 1 base from V and 2 from J, leaving 12 bases between them. This CDR3 contains 16 residues. Germline V gene sequence: CDR1 MDHEN, CDR2 SYDVKM. The CDR3 bases are TGTGCCAGCAGTTTATCCTTTAGCGGAACCTACAATGAGCAGTTCTTC. It codes for CASSLSFSGTYNEQFF.